This TCR beta chain is drawn from a study of T cell responses to AZD1222 COVID-19 vaccine. General study findings and limits: Donors in the cohort were predominantly white British and more often female, and clonal diversity was possibly underestimated. It was only after the peak T cell response that any repertoires were sampled. Increased Spike-specific TCR breadth and depth were observed after two AZD1222 doses.

Profiling relied on immunoSEQ multiplex PCR, and the TCRdb table lists in-frame clones only, not all of them. Here the sample spans under 150,000 clones, almost 95% being singletons. Concerning this clone: Its antigen is undetermined.

Trimming cost V 5 bases and J 2 bases; bases outside gene matches: 9. Germline CDR1 and CDR2: MNHNY and SVGAGI (reference sequence). The CDR3 length is 17 residues. The starting material was peripheral blood, obtained 28 days after the second AZD1222 dose. The sequence came from an adult who received the AZD1222 COVID-19 vaccine. This rearrangement joins TRBV6-6 to TRBJ2-2; 9 nucleotides match TRBD2. CDR3 sequence: CASSRGATSGNTGELFF. CDR3 DNA: TGTGCCAGCAGTCGGGGCGCGACTAGCGGAAACACCGGGGAGCTGTTTTTT.